This TCR beta chain emerged from a study of blood T cells in healthy people across ages. About the study: About one barcoded beta molecule per two T cells was captured by template switching. Findings and caveats of the study: Bulk PBMC profiling left naive and antigen-experienced comparisons inconclusive.

Each sample provided at least 5 micrograms of extracted total RNA. It was with a sample-barcoded 5' primer and a J-beta primer mix that a second PCR of about 6 to 12 cycles was run. Each CDR3 protein gets one entry after TCRdb re-called the 5' RACE reads with MiXCR. Among some 1.8 million distinct CDR3 sequences listed, 30% to 40% were seen once. Looked up from germline, CDR1 is LNHDA and CDR2 is SQIVND (reference sequence). V was shortened by 0 bases and J by 0 bases, with 19 bases between the two germline ends. The CDR3 is made up of 19 amino acids. A word on this clonotype: The target antigen is unknown.

This sequence originates from a human donor in good health. The sample taken for sequencing was blood. V and J are TRBV19 and TRBJ2-3; D is undetermined. CDR3 loop: CASSIDFYGPRKSTDTQYF. As DNA, the CDR3 is TGTGCCAGTAGTATAGATTTTTACGGACCCCGGAAGAGCACAGATACGCAGTATTTT.